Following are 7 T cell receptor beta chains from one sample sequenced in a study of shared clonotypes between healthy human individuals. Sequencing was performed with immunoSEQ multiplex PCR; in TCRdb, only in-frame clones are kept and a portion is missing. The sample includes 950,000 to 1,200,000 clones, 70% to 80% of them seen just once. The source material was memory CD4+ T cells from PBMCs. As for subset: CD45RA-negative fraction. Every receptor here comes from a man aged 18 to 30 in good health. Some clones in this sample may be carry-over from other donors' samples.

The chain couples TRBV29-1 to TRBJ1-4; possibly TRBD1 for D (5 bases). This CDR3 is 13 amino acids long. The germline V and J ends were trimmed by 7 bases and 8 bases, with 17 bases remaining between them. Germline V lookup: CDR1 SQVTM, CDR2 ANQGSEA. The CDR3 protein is CSAAGVEGEKLFF. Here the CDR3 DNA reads TGCAGCGCCGCCGGGGTGGAGGGGGAAAAACTGTTTTTT.

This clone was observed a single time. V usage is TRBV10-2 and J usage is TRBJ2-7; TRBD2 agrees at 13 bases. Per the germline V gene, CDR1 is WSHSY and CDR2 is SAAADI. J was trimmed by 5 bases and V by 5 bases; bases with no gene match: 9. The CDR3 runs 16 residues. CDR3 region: CASSSRTSGSFNEQYF. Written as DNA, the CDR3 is TGCGCCAGCAGTTCTCGGACTAGCGGGAGCTTCAACGAGCAGTACTTC.

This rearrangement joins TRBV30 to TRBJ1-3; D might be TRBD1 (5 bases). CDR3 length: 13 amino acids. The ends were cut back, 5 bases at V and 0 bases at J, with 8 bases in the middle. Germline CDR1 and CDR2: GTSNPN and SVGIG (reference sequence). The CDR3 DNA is TGTGCCTGGGGGACTTACTCTGGAAACACCATATATTTT. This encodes CAWGTYSGNTIYF.

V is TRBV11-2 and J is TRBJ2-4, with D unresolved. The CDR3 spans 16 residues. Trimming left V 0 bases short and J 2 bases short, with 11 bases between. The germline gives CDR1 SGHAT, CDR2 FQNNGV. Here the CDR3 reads CASSLDMGGTKNIQYF. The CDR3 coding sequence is TGTGCCAGCAGCTTAGACATGGGTGGGACCAAAAACATTCAGTACTTC.

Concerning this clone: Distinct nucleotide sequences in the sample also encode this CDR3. The chain's CDR3 is CASSLVAGADEQYF. The CDR3 region has the DNA TGCGCCAGCAGCTTGGTGGCGGGAGCTGACGAGCAGTACTTC. The chain links TRBV5-1 to TRBJ2-7, with TRBD2 matching over 7 bases. Germline assignment: CDR1 SGHRS and CDR2 YFSETQ. V lost 0 bases and J lost 5; bases outside the gene matches: 5. CDR3 length: 14 residues.

CDR3 nucleotide sequence: TGCGCCAGCAGCCACGGCCAAGGGGCATCGGGAAACACCATATATTTT. Residues: CASSHGQGASGNTIYF. The chain recombines TRBV4-3 with TRBJ1-3; D is possibly TRBD1 (5 bases). The CDR3 totals 16 residues. The V end was cut by 3 bases, the J end by 4 bases, with 16 bases between. Germline V gene data show CDR1 as LGHNA and CDR2 as YSLEER.

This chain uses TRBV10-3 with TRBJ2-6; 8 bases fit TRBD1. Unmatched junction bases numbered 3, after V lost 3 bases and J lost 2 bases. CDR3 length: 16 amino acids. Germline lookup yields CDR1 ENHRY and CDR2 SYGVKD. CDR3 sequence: CAISERTGTGANVLTF. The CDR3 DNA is TGTGCCATCAGTGAACGGACAGGGACTGGGGCCAACGTCCTGACTTTC.